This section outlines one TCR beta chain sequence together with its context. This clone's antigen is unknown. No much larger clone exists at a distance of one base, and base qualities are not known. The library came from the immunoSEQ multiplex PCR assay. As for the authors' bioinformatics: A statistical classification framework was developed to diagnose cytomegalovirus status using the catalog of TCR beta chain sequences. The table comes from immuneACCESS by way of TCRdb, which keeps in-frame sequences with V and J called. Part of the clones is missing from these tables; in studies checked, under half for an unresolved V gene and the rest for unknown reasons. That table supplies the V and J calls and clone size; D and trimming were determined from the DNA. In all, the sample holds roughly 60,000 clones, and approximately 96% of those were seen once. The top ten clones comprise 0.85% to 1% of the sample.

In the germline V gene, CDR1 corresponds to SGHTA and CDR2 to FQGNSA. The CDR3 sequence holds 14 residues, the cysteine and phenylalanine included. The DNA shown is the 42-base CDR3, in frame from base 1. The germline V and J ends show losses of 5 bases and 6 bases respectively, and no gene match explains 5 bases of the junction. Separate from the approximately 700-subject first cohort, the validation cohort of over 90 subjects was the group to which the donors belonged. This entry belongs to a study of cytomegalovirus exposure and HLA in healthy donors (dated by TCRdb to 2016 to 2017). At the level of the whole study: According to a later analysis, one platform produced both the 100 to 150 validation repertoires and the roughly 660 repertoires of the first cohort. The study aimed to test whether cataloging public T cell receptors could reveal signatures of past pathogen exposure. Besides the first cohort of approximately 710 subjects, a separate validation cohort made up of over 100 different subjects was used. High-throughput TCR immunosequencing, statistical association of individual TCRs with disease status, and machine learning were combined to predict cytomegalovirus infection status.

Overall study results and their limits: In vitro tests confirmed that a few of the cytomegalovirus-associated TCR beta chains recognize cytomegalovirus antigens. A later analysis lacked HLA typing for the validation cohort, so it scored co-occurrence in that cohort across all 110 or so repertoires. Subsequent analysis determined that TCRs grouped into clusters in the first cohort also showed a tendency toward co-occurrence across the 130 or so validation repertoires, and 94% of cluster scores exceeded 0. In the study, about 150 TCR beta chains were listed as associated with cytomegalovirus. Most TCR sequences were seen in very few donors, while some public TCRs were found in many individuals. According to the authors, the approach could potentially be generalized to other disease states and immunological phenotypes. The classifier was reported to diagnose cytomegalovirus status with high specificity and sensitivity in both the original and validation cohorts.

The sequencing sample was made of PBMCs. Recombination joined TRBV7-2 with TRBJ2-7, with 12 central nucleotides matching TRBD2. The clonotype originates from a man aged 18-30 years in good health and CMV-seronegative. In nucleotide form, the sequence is TGTGCCAGCAGCCCCGCTAGCGGGAGGGCCGAGCAGTACTTC. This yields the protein CASSPASGRAEQYF.